This T cell receptor beta chain was identified during a study of cytomegalovirus exposure and HLA in healthy donors. The germline V and J ends were trimmed by 2 bases and 2 bases, with 10 bases remaining between them. Germline CDR1 and CDR2: SGDLS and YYNGEE. The CDR3 contains 14 residues. This clone appeared a few times. Its antigen is currently unknown. The primer mix had 60 Vbeta and 13 Jbeta primers. Sequenced by immunoSEQ multiplex PCR; TCRdb stores in-frame clones only, minus some. The sample holds fewer than 140,000 clones, 70% to 85% seen once. Study results and limitations: Serostatus for CMV was the only available immune exposure information.

The receptor's source is a man in his 60s in good health and CMV-seronegative. V and J are TRBV9 and TRBJ2-5; no reliable D call. Sequencing was done on a sample of PBMCs. CDR3 in DNA: TGTGCCAGCAGCGTCTCCCCCCTACAAGAGACCCAGTACTTC. It yields the protein CASSVSPLQETQYF.